These T cell receptor beta chains were read from a single sample in a study of T cells after yellow fever vaccination. Via MiXCR, TCRdb re-called the 5' RACE reads, giving one row per CDR3 protein. Seen here are 95,000 to 150,000 distinct CDR3 sequences, roughly 9% observed once, and the top ten hold almost 40%. Specimen: CD8+ T cells sorted from PBMCs, collected on the day of the yellow fever booster vaccination. The receptors stem from a man younger than 35 who received the YFV17D yellow fever vaccine. CDR3s include the opening cysteine and the closing phenylalanine or tryptophan. Each record gives: CDR3 DNA, CDR3 protein, V gene, clone size, D gene, J gene. The D gene is left open where the match is weak. A row's size may be missing; if present it is once, few, many or a size class.

TGCGCCAGCAGCTTAGAGGGGGCCTCCTACAATGAGCAGTTCTTC CASSLEGASYNEQFF TRBV5-1 many TRBD1 TRBJ2-1
TGTGCCAGCAGCCCGGGAACAGAATTCATGAACACTGAAGCTTTCTTT CASSPGTEFMNTEAFF TRBV4-2 few - TRBJ1-1
TGCAGCCTTAGGGGGGTGAGGGATACGCAGTATTTT CSLRGVRDTQYF TRBV29-1 few - TRBJ2-3
TGCAGTGCTAGTTCGTACAGGGGGCGGTGGAATGAGCAGTTCTTC CSASSYRGRWNEQFF TRBV20-1 - TRBD1 TRBJ2-1
TGCAGTGCTAGACTGACTGGGGAGCTGTTTTTT CSARLTGELFF TRBV20-1 - - TRBJ2-2
TGTGCCACCAGCCCTCGGGCGGGTAACACAGATACGCAGTATTTT CATSPRAGNTDTQYF TRBV15 few - TRBJ2-3
TGCGCCAGCAGCCTCTCCTGGACTAGCGGGGTCACAGATACGCAGTATTTT CASSLSWTSGVTDTQYF TRBV4-3 few TRBD2 TRBJ2-3
TGCGCCAGCAGCCACACGTTGATGCTAGCGGGGGACAATGAGCAGTTCTTC CASSHTLMLAGDNEQFF TRBV4-1 many TRBD2 TRBJ2-1
TGCAGCGGGCGGGACGATGAGCAGTTCTTC CSGRDDEQFF TRBV29-1 few - TRBJ2-1
TGTGCCAGCAGCGCGGGGGGGGCCCTTTACAATGAGCAGTTCTTC CASSAGGALYNEQFF TRBV9 few TRBD2 TRBJ2-1
TGTGCCAGCAGCGTAGAGGGAGGCAGGGGGCATGGCTACACCTTC CASSVEGGRGHGYTF TRBV9 - TRBD1 TRBJ1-2
TGCGCCAGCAGCCAGGCCGGGACTAGCGGATATGATACGCAGTATTTT CASSQAGTSGYDTQYF TRBV4-1 - TRBD2 TRBJ2-3
TGTGCCAGCTCTCCTCTCCAGGGAAGTCCCTACGAGCAGTACTTC CASSPLQGSPYEQYF TRBV11-1 few - TRBJ2-7
TGTGCCAGCAGCTTAGTTAGCCTAGCGGGGCATGAGCAGTTCTTC CASSLVSLAGHEQFF TRBV7-9 few TRBD2 TRBJ2-1
TGTGCCAGCAGCTCCGGACTAGCGGGGGGGCTCGGCACAGATACGCAGTATTTT CASSSGLAGGLGTDTQYF TRBV7-2 - TRBD2 TRBJ2-3
TGTGCCAGCAGCTTAGCCCGCAATCAGCCCCAGCATTTT CASSLARNQPQHF TRBV7-8 - - TRBJ1-5
TGTGCCAGCACCGCCCCGGGACAGGGCCTTGTCGAGGCGCAGTATTTT CASTAPGQGLVEAQYF TRBV12-3/TRBV12-4 many TRBD1 TRBJ2-3
TGTGCCAGCACCCCGGGGACGGTTAATGAAAAACTGTTTTTT CASTPGTVNEKLFF TRBV7-9 few - TRBJ1-4
TGCGCCAGCAGCCCCCCGATTGGTGCAGGGCGCTATCAGCCCCAGCATTTT CASSPPIGAGRYQPQHF TRBV4-1 many - TRBJ1-5
TGTGCCAGCAGCAGATCGAGGGGGTTGGACACTGAAGCTTTCTTT CASSRSRGLDTEAFF TRBV7-9 few - TRBJ1-1
TGCGCCAGCAGCTTTAGCCCGAACACCGGGGAGCTGTTTTTT CASSFSPNTGELFF TRBV5-1 many - TRBJ2-2
- CASILAGEDYGYTF TRBV7-9 - - TRBJ1-2
TGTGCCAGCAGCTACGGGACAGGGGGCACTGGCTACACCTTC CASSYGTGGTGYTF TRBV9 - TRBD1 TRBJ1-2
TGTGCCAGCAGTTTATCCACAGGACCCACCTACGAGCAGTACTTC CASSLSTGPTYEQYF TRBV27 - - TRBJ2-7
TGCGCCAGCAGCCAAGAATTGGGGTCGCGGGGGAAATACAATGAGCAGTTCTTC CASSQELGSRGKYNEQFF TRBV4-3 few TRBD2 TRBJ2-1
TGTGCCAGCAGCAAAGTCATGGCCGCCCGCCGTGGCTACACCTTC CASSKVMAARRGYTF TRBV7-9 - - TRBJ1-2
TGTGCCAGCAGCGTAGTGGCAGGCCGCTCTGGGGCCAACGTCCTGACTTTC CASSVVAGRSGANVLTF TRBV9 few - TRBJ2-6